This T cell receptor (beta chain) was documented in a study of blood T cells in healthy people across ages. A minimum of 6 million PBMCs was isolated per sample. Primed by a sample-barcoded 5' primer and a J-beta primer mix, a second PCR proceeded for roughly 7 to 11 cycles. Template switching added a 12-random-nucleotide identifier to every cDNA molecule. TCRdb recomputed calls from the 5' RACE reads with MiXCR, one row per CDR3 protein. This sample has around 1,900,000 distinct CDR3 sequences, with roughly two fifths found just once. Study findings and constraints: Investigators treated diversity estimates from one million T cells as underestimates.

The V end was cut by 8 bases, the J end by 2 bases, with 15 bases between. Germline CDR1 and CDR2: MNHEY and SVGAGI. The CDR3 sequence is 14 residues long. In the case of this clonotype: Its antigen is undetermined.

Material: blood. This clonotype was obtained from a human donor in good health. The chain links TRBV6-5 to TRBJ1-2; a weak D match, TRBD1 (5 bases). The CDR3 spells CASGTGRWNYGYTF. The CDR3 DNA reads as TGTGCCAGCGGAACAGGACGTTGGAACTATGGCTACACCTTC.